This passage covers 31 T cell receptor beta chains from one sample sequenced in a study of OX40 agonist ivuxolimab in advanced cancers. TCRdb keeps only in-frame clones here, not all; method: immunoSEQ multiplex PCR. The sample gives 80,000 or so clones, 89% of which show up once; about 2.3% is in the top ten. Sample: CD4+ or CD8+ T cells sorted from blood, taken in a trial of the OX40 agonist ivuxolimab. The origin of the receptors is an adult with an advanced solid tumor such as melanoma, head and neck, liver or kidney cancer.

This chain uses TRBV7-9 with TRBJ2-6; the D gene is possibly TRBD1 (6 bases). Germline CDR1 SEHNR, CDR2 FQNEAQ (reference sequence). V lost 8 bases and J 0 bases, leaving 11 bases between the germline ends. The CDR3 length is 15 residues. CDR3 DNA sequence: TGTGCCAGCGGTACAGGGAGCTCTGGGGCCAACGTCCTGACTTTC. Residues: CASGTGSSGANVLTF.

The chain links TRBV7-9 to TRBJ1-4, with D possibly TRBD1 on 5 matching bases. Germline V lookup: CDR1 SEHNR, CDR2 FQNEAQ (reference sequence). V was shortened by 8 bases and J by 7 bases, with 14 bases between the two germline ends. The CDR3 spans 13 residues. CDR3 bases: TGTGCCAGCTGCAGCAGGGAGGCTGAAAAACTGTTTTTT. This translates into CASCSREAEKLFF.

The chain recombines TRBV6-5 with TRBJ1-3; no definite D call. CDR1 is MNHEY, CDR2 SVGAGI, per germline. The V end lost 5 bases, the J end lost 4 bases, and 15 bases lay between the germline ends. CDR3 length: 15 amino acids. DNA for the CDR3: TGTGCCAGCAGTCCCATCGCCATTCGAGGAAACACCATATATTTT. Its protein is CASSPIAIRGNTIYF.

This rearrangement joins TRBV6-6 to TRBJ2-7, with D possibly TRBD1 on 6 matching bases. Between the trimmed V and J ends, which lost 6 bases and 3 bases, there was a span of 15 bases. Germline V gene sequence: CDR1 MNHNY, CDR2 SVGAGI (reference sequence). The CDR3 sequence is 14 residues long. The CDR3 reads CASSSGTLVYEQYF. The CDR3 DNA sequence: TGTGCCAGCAGCTCCGGGACATTAGTCTACGAGCAGTACTTC.

The V call is TRBV4-2, the J call TRBJ1-3; D uncertain. The CDR3 has 18 amino acids. In germline, CDR1 is LGHNA, CDR2 YNFKEQ. Trimming cost V 0 bases and J 1 base, with 16 bases left between them. CDR3 region: CASSQEFWDQRSGNTIYF. The CDR3 DNA reads TGTGCCAGCAGCCAAGAATTTTGGGATCAAAGATCTGGAAACACCATATATTTT.

The chain combines TRBV5-1 with TRBJ2-7; TRBD1 agrees at 10 bases. The junction had 4 bases not matched to a gene; V was cut back by 0 bases and J by 4 bases. The CDR3 contains 15 residues. Germline CDR1 SGHRS, CDR2 YFSETQ. The CDR3 sequence: CASSLGQGAGYEQYF. For the CDR3, the DNA is TGCGCCAGCAGCTTGGGACAGGGGGCGGGTTACGAGCAGTACTTC.

This sequence joins TRBV28 and TRBJ1-4, with no clear D. The V and J ends lost 3 bases and 4 bases respectively, with 9 bases between them. There are 14 residues in the CDR3. From germline, CDR1 is MDHEN and CDR2 SYDVKM. The CDR3 is CASSFGQLNEKLFF. The CDR3 DNA follows: TGTGCCAGCAGTTTCGGGCAGCTTAATGAAAAACTGTTTTTT.

The V and J genes are TRBV19 and TRBJ2-7, with D possibly TRBD2 on 5 matching bases. The length of the CDR3 is 12 residues. V was trimmed by 1 base and J by 6 bases, leaving 7 bases between them. The germline V gene encodes CDR1 LNHDA and CDR2 SQIVND (reference sequence). The CDR3, as DNA: TGTGCCAGTAGTATAGGAGGGTCCGAGCAGTACTTC. The encoded protein is CASSIGGSEQYF.

The CDR3 region has the DNA TGTGCCAGCAGCTTAAGCCAGGTGGATGAAAAACTGTTTTTT. It is translated as CASSLSQVDEKLFF. The chain carries TRBV7-8 and TRBJ1-4, with D unresolved. CDR1 and CDR2 (germline): SGHVS, FQNEAQ. The CDR3 consists of 14 residues. Trimming shortened V by 2 bases and J by 6 bases, and 10 bases separated the two germline ends.

The CDR3, as DNA: TGTGCCAGCAGCTTTATTGGCGCGACCTCCTACGAGCAGTACTTC. Protein product: CASSFIGATSYEQYF. This chain links TRBV5-6 with TRBJ2-7; D uncertain. Trimming cost V 2 bases and J 0 bases, with 12 bases left between them. The CDR3 extends over 15 amino acids. Germline CDR1 reads SGHDT; CDR2 reads YYEEEE.

The gene calls are TRBV28 and TRBJ2-5; 7 bases fit TRBD1. Trimming at V came to 5 bases and at J to 4 bases, leaving 7 bases not matched to a gene. Per germline, CDR1 MDHEN and CDR2 SYDVKM. The CDR3 loop spans 14 amino acids. The CDR3 nucleotides read TGTGCCAGCAGTCTCGGACAGGTGGGAGAGACCCAGTACTTC. Its translation is CASSLGQVGETQYF.

There are a few counts of this clone. V is TRBV28 and J is TRBJ2-7; TRBD2 matches at 12 bases. There are 19 residues in the CDR3. The germline gives CDR1 MDHEN, CDR2 SYDVKM. V shed 3 bases, J shed 2 bases, and the junction held 14 bases outside the gene matches. The CDR3, as DNA: TGTGCCAGCAGTTTCTTAATCAATTCCCTAGCGGGGGGGACCTACGAGCAGTACTTC. Translation gives CASSFLINSLAGGTYEQYF.

The chain uses TRBV27 and TRBJ1-1, with a tentative D call TRBD1 (6 bases). The germline V gene has CDR1 MNHEY and CDR2 SMNVEV (reference sequence). The CDR3 runs to 14 residues. The V gene lost 5 bases and the J gene lost 1 base, with 11 bases spanning the gap. This CDR3 reads CASSRSGANTEAFF. As DNA, the CDR3 is TGTGCCAGCAGTAGGTCAGGGGCGAACACTGAAGCTTTCTTT.

This chain links TRBV5-4 with TRBJ2-5; the D is unclear. The CDR3 covers 14 residues. Germline CDR1 and CDR2: SGHNT and YYREEE (reference sequence). Deletions cut 0 bases from V and 5 bases from J, with 11 bases between. CDR3 sequence reads: CASSLGSRGETQYF. CDR3 in DNA: TGTGCCAGCAGCTTGGGGTCCCGAGGTGAGACCCAGTACTTC. The full variable domain, completed using reference TRBV5-4 and TRBJ2-5, is ETGVTQSPTHLIKTRGQQVTLRCSSQSGHNTVSWYQQALGQGPQFIFQYYREEENGRGNFPPRFSGLQFPNYSSELNVNALELDDSALYLCASSLGSRGETQYFGPGTRLLVL.

This sequence joins TRBV5-1 and TRBJ1-3; no definite D call. Germline V gene data show CDR1 as SGHRS and CDR2 as YFSETQ. V was cut by 0 bases and J by 2 bases, with 12 bases left in between. This CDR3 is 16 amino acids long. In DNA form, the CDR3 reads TGCGCCAGCAGCTTGGGAGGCTCCGAGGCTGGAAACACCATATATTTT. Its protein is CASSLGGSEAGNTIYF.

The DNA of the CDR3 is TGTGCCAGCAGCTTCACAGCGGGGGGCAATGAGCAGTTCTTC. This codes for CASSFTAGGNEQFF. This rearrangement joins TRBV7-2 to TRBJ2-1; 9 positions match TRBD2. The CDR3 has 14 amino acids. V dropped 3 bases and J dropped 6; count of bases not matched to a gene: 3. Germline CDR1 reads SGHTA; CDR2 reads FQGNSA. Full variable domain (rest looked up from reference TRBV7-2 and TRBJ2-1): GAGVSQSPSNKVTEKGKDVELRCDPISGHTALYWYRQSLGQGLEFLIYFQGNSAPDKSGLPSDRFSAERTGGSVSTLTIQRTQQEDSAVYLCASSFTAGGNEQFFGPGTRLTVL.

V and J are TRBV7-2 and TRBJ2-3; D remains ambiguous. CDR1 is SGHTA and CDR2 is FQGNSA in the germline V gene. Trimming shortened V by 5 bases and J by 9 bases, and 18 bases separated the two germline ends. The CDR3 is 14 residues long. The CDR3 DNA reads TGTGCCAGCAGCGCTGGACGGGTTCTCTCAACGCAGTATTTT. As protein: CASSAGRVLSTQYF.

The chain is built from TRBV2 and TRBJ1-5; D possibly corresponds to TRBD1 (5 bases). Germline assignment: CDR1 SNHLY and CDR2 FYNNEI. V lost 6 bases to trimming and J lost 5 bases, with 11 bases between them. This CDR3 region has 13 residues. CDR3 loop: CASRTWGDQPQHF. The CDR3 DNA reads as TGTGCCAGCAGGACCTGGGGGGATCAGCCCCAGCATTTT.

This clone was observed once. The chain employs TRBV10-2 and TRBJ2-5, with 12 nucleotides matching TRBD2. The CDR3 is 15 amino acids. Trimming at V came to 6 bases and at J to 4 bases, leaving 6 bases not matched to a gene. Germline loops: CDR1 WSHSY, CDR2 SAAADI. This CDR3 is CASRLALAGGETQYF. The CDR3 nucleotides are TGCGCCAGCAGGTTGGCACTAGCGGGAGGAGAGACCCAGTACTTC.

The V call is TRBV19, the J call TRBJ2-7; D gene unclear. The germline gives CDR1 LNHDA, CDR2 SQIVND (reference sequence). V dropped 5 bases and J dropped 2 bases, with 13 bases sitting between them. This CDR3 is 14 amino acids long. The chain's CDR3 is CASSPDNQPYEQYF. In nucleotides, the CDR3 is TGTGCCAGTAGTCCAGACAACCAGCCCTACGAGCAGTACTTC.

V is TRBV4-2 and J is TRBJ1-6; no clear D. Trimming removed 0 bases from V and 0 bases from J, with 12 bases in between. Germline assignment: CDR1 LGHNA and CDR2 YNFKEQ. This CDR3 has 18 amino acids. In DNA form, the CDR3 reads TGTGCCAGCAGCCAAGAAGGGCCGCCGAGCTCCTATAATTCACCCCTCCACTTT. Translating gives CASSQEGPPSSYNSPLHF.

This chain uses TRBV18 with TRBJ1-3, with 7 nucleotides matching TRBD1. Trimming cost V 5 bases and J 2 bases; bases outside gene matches: 9. Per the germline V gene, CDR1 is KGHSH and CDR2 is LQKENI. The CDR3 extends over 16 amino acids. The CDR3: CASSSDRRVAGNTIYF. The DNA of the CDR3 is TGTGCCAGCTCATCGGACAGGAGGGTAGCTGGAAACACCATATATTTT.

The chain is built from TRBV13 and TRBJ2-3, with 10 bases that match TRBD2. The CDR3 covers 17 residues. J gave up 2 bases and V 6 bases, and 11 bases lay outside the gene matches. The germline CDR1 and CDR2 sequences are PRHDT and FYEKMQ (reference sequence). The CDR3 region has the DNA TGTGCCAGCAGTCAGACCCCTAGCGGGGGATACACAGATACGCAGTATTTT. This codes for CASSQTPSGGYTDTQYF.

The chain has TRBV5-8 and TRBJ1-3; D gene unclear. V shed 4 bases and J shed 0 bases, with 20 bases lying between them. The CDR3 has 18 residues. The germline CDR1 and CDR2 sequences are SGHTS and YDEGEE. The CDR3 DNA reads TGTGCCAGCAGCCCCGGGGTCGTTGCGGCGTTCTCTGGAAACACCATATATTTT. Encoded protein: CASSPGVVAAFSGNTIYF.

This clone is a singleton in its sample. The rearrangement uses TRBV4-1 and TRBJ2-5, with D unresolved. Germline CDR1 reads MGHRA; CDR2 reads YSYEKL. V lost 5 bases to trimming and J lost 2 bases, with 15 bases between them. This CDR3 comprises 15 residues. CDR3 region: CASSSPLRRQETQYF. The CDR3 coding sequence is TGCGCCAGCAGCTCCCCGTTAAGGCGGCAAGAGACCCAGTACTTC.

The V gene is TRBV19, the J gene TRBJ1-1, with D possibly being TRBD1 (6 bases). CDR3 length: 14 amino acids. V was trimmed by 2 bases and J by 4 bases, leaving 11 bases between them. CDR1 LNHDA and CDR2 SQIVND come from the germline V gene (reference sequence). CDR3 nucleotide sequence: TGTGCCAGTAGTATACCCGGAGGGGGCACTGAAGCTTTCTTT. Translating gives CASSIPGGGTEAFF. The full variable domain, completed using reference TRBV19 and TRBJ1-1, is DGGITQSPKYLFRKEGQNVTLSCEQNLNHDAMYWYRQDPGQGLRLIYYSQIVNDFQKGDIAEGYSVSREKKESFPLTVTSAQKNPTAFYLCASSIPGGGTEAFFGQGTRLTVV.

The chain carries TRBV5-4 and TRBJ2-3, with 10 bases lining up with TRBD1. V gave up 5 bases and J gave up 5 bases; unmatched junction bases: 5. Germline assignment: CDR1 SGHNT and CDR2 YYREEE (reference sequence). The CDR3 covers 14 residues. CDR3 amino acids: CASSPGQGRDTQYF. The CDR3 DNA follows: TGTGCCAGCAGTCCGGGACAGGGGAGAGATACGCAGTATTTT.

This chain links TRBV5-6 with TRBJ2-5; 10 bases agree with TRBD2. The CDR3 length is 17 residues. With V trimmed by 2 bases and J by 7 bases, 14 bases remained unmatched. Per germline, CDR1 SGHDT and CDR2 YYEEEE. Here the CDR3 reads CASSFRVAGGLPGTQYF. The CDR3 region has the DNA TGTGCCAGCAGCTTCCGAGTAGCGGGAGGCCTGCCCGGGACCCAGTACTTC.

The V call is TRBV5-1, the J call TRBJ2-1; no firm D call. Trimming shortened V by 1 base and J by 8 bases, and 13 bases separated the two germline ends. The CDR3 spans 14 residues. Germline V gene lookup returns CDR1 SGHRS and CDR2 YFSETQ. The CDR3 loop is CASSLKPRTDEQFF. The CDR3 nucleotides are TGCGCCAGCAGCTTGAAGCCGCGAACGGATGAGCAGTTCTTC.

This clone was recorded a few times. The V and J genes are TRBV2 and TRBJ1-1; a weak D match, TRBD1 (6 bases). Germline V CDR1 and CDR2: SNHLY, FYNNEI. The V gene lost 7 bases and the J gene lost 8 bases, with 11 bases spanning the gap. The CDR3 extends over 11 amino acids. The CDR3 loop is CASKEDREAFF. The CDR3 coding sequence is TGTGCCAGCAAGGAGGACAGAGAAGCTTTCTTT.

The J gene is TRBJ1-1, the V gene TRBV27, with D possibly TRBD1 on 6 matching bases. Germline CDR1 is MNHEY and CDR2 is SMNVEV (reference sequence). The length of the CDR3 is 16 residues. Trimming took off 2 bases at V and 4 bases at J, with 17 bases between the two ends. CDR3 sequence reads: CASSLTYYRVGTEAFF. CDR3 in DNA: TGTGCCAGCAGTTTAACCTATTACAGGGTGGGCACTGAAGCTTTCTTT.